Below, 25 T cell receptor beta chains from the same sample are listed, as sequenced in a study of cytomegalovirus exposure and HLA in healthy donors. PCR employed 60 Vbeta and 13 Jbeta primers. Profiling relied on immunoSEQ multiplex PCR, and the TCRdb table lists in-frame clones only, not all of them. The sample has 100,000 to 150,000 clones, 70% to 80% seen once. Sequencing was done on a sample of PBMCs. Receptor source: a woman between 55 and 75 years old in good health and CMV-seronegative.

V and J are TRBV4-1 and TRBJ2-5; maybe TRBD2 (5 bases). There are 16 residues in the CDR3. Trimming stripped 1 base from V and 2 bases from J, with 14 bases between. CDR1 and CDR2 from the germline V gene are MGHRA and YSYEKL. The CDR3 region has the DNA TGCGCCAGCAGCCAAGGGGTACGGGATGGGCAAGAGACCCAGTACTTC. It specifies CASSQGVRDGQETQYF.

This clone was counted once. The chain carries TRBV7-6 and TRBJ2-6; 7 positions match TRBD1. J lost 0 bases, V lost 2 bases, and 7 bases had no gene match. The CDR3 loop spans 18 amino acids. Per germline, CDR1 SGHVS and CDR2 FNYEAQ. The CDR3, as DNA: TGTGCCAGCAGCTTATACGTGACAGGGACCTCTGGGGCCAACGTCCTGACTTTC. Its translation is CASSLYVTGTSGANVLTF. Together with reference TRBV7-6 and TRBJ2-6, the CDR3 gives the full variable domain: GAGVSQSPRYKVTKRGQDVALRCDPISGHVSLYWYRQALGQGPEFLTYFNYEAQQDKSGLPNDRFSAERPEGSISTLTIQRTEQRDSAMYRCASSLYVTGTSGANVLTFGAGSRLTVL.

V gene TRBV7-9 combines with J gene TRBJ1-3, with TRBD1 matching 7 bases. Trimming removed 5 bases from V and 1 base from J; junction bases left unmatched: 11. Germline V lookup: CDR1 SEHNR, CDR2 FQNEAQ (reference sequence). CDR3 size: 17 residues. This CDR3 is CASSPNRDRYSGNTIYF. Here the CDR3 DNA reads TGTGCCAGCAGCCCGAACCGGGACAGATATTCTGGAAACACCATATATTTT.

J is TRBJ2-1 and V is TRBV6-5, with D uncertain. V shed 8 bases and J shed 0 bases, with 11 bases lying between them. The CDR3 extends over 14 amino acids. CDR1 and CDR2 from the germline V gene are MNHEY and SVGAGI. Written as DNA, the CDR3 is TGTGCCAGCGGGCTTGGAAGCTCCTACAATGAGCAGTTCTTC. Translation gives CASGLGSSYNEQFF.

J is TRBJ2-3 and V is TRBV11-3, with TRBD1 matching over 8 bases. Germline values: CDR1 SGHNT, CDR2 YENEEA. CDR3 length equals 15 residues. V shed 0 bases, J shed 4 bases, and the junction held 3 bases outside the gene matches. The CDR3, as DNA: TGTGCCAGCAGCTTAGATGGACAGGGATCAGATACGCAGTATTTT. This codes for CASSLDGQGSDTQYF.

V is TRBV28 and J is TRBJ2-7; tentative D call: TRBD2 (6 bases). Germline loops: CDR1 MDHEN, CDR2 SYDVKM. The CDR3 contains 12 residues. V lost 10 bases and J lost 3, with 13 bases in between. CDR3 in amino acids: CATQGGGYEQYF. In nucleotides, the CDR3 is TGTGCCACTCAGGGAGGCGGCTACGAGCAGTACTTC.

J is TRBJ2-5 and V is TRBV4-1; TRBD2 might be the D (6 bases). The length of the CDR3 is 15 residues. Germline CDR1 and CDR2: MGHRA and YSYEKL. Trimming left V 4 bases short and J 1 base short, with 13 bases between. DNA for the CDR3: TGCGCCAGCAGCCCCCGGGAGAGCGCCCAAGAGACCCAGTACTTC. Translated, it gives CASSPRESAQETQYF.

The rearrangement uses TRBV14 and TRBJ1-5; D uncertain. Germline V gives CDR1 SGHDN, CDR2 FVKESK. The CDR3 has 13 amino acids. Trimming removed 0 bases from V and 4 bases from J, with 4 bases in between. This chain's CDR3 is CASSQDMNQPQHF. The CDR3 region has the DNA TGTGCCAGCAGCCAAGATATGAATCAGCCCCAGCATTTT. Based on the CDR3 plus reference TRBV14 and TRBJ1-5, the full variable domain is EAGVTQFPSHSVIEKGQTVTLRCDPISGHDNLYWYRRVMGKEIKFLLHFVKESKQDESGMPNNRFLAERTGGTYSTLKVQPAELEDSGVYFCASSQDMNQPQHFGDGTRLSIL.

This clone was counted a single time. The V gene is TRBV10-2, the J gene TRBJ2-1, with a weak D call TRBD1 (5 bases). This CDR3 spans 14 amino acids. Per the germline V gene, CDR1 is WSHSY and CDR2 is SAAADI. V shed 0 bases and J shed 6 bases, with 9 bases lying between them. CDR3 sequence: CASSESSDSNEQFF. In DNA form, the CDR3 reads TGCGCCAGCAGTGAGTCCTCCGACAGCAATGAGCAGTTCTTC.

This clone was observed a few times. V gene TRBV27 combines with J gene TRBJ2-7; possible D gene TRBD1, 5 bases. CDR1 is MNHEY and CDR2 is SMNVEV in the germline V gene (reference sequence). The V gene lost 6 bases and the J gene lost 4 bases, with 13 bases spanning the gap. There are 13 residues in the CDR3. The CDR3 DNA sequence: TGTGCCAGCAGCCTTACTGACAGATACGAGCAGTACTTC. Encoded protein: CASSLTDRYEQYF.

The chain is built from TRBV15 and TRBJ1-2; TRBD1 matches 11 bases. J gave up 6 bases and V 3 bases, and 3 bases lay outside the gene matches. The CDR3 is 14 amino acids. Germline CDR1 is LNHNV and CDR2 is YYDKDF (reference sequence). The CDR3 region has the DNA TGTGCCACCAGCAGGTCGGGACAGGGGGATGGCTACACCTTC. Residues: CATSRSGQGDGYTF.

The chain is built from TRBV5-5 and TRBJ1-1, with D perhaps matching TRBD1 (6 bases). Germline assignment: CDR1 SGHKS and CDR2 YYEKEE (reference sequence). This CDR3 is built from 13 residues. Trimming shortened V by 4 bases and J by 1 base, and 8 bases separated the two germline ends. The CDR3 reads CASSTTGNTEAFF. CDR3 nucleotide sequence: TGTGCCAGCAGCACGACAGGGAACACTGAAGCTTTCTTT.

The chain uses TRBV19 and TRBJ2-7; tentatively, D is TRBD2 (5 bases). Germline lookup yields CDR1 LNHDA and CDR2 SQIVND (reference sequence). CDR3 length: 11 residues. Trimming left V 5 bases short and J 6 bases short, with 8 bases between. The CDR3 is CASSLRGEQYF. CDR3 coding DNA: TGTGCCAGTAGTCTTCGGGGCGAGCAGTACTTC.

This chain joins TRBV4-1 and TRBJ2-2, with D perhaps TRBD2 (6 bases). The germline CDR1 and CDR2 sequences are MGHRA and YSYEKL. The ends were cut back, 4 bases at V and 5 bases at J, with 20 bases in the middle. The CDR3 runs 17 residues. CDR3 coding DNA: TGCGCCAGCAGCCCGGGGAACATCGGGGCGGGGACCGGGGAGCTGTTTTTT. This gives the protein CASSPGNIGAGTGELFF.

This clone is a singleton in its sample. The chain couples TRBV5-4 to TRBJ2-5; D unresolved. Germline V gene sequence: CDR1 SGHNT, CDR2 YYREEE (reference sequence). This CDR3 is built from 15 residues. V was shortened by 0 bases and J by 1 base, with 10 bases between the two germline ends. CDR3 sequence reads: CASSLAFTGQETQYF. The CDR3 bases are TGTGCCAGCAGCTTGGCCTTTACGGGCCAAGAGACCCAGTACTTC.

This clone has only one observation. The V gene is TRBV27, the J gene TRBJ1-6; D uncertain. The germline V gene has CDR1 MNHEY and CDR2 SMNVEV (reference sequence). CDR3 length equals 12 residues. V shed 4 bases and J shed 9 bases, with 7 bases lying between them. The CDR3 DNA reads as TGTGCCAGCAGTTATCTATTTTCACCCCTCCACTTT. Residues: CASSYLFSPLHF.

The chain joins TRBV6-1 to TRBJ1-2; perhaps TRBD1 as D (6 bases). The CDR3 is made up of 15 amino acids. CDR1 and CDR2 (germline): MNHNS, SASEGT. Trimming removed 2 bases from V and 4 bases from J, with 14 bases in between. Written as DNA, the CDR3 is TGTGCCAGCAGTGAATCTTCGACAGGAGTCTATGGCTACACCTTC. This gives the protein CASSESSTGVYGYTF.

The chain employs TRBV28 and TRBJ2-1; 7 bases fit TRBD2. The CDR3 sequence is 16 residues long. Unmatched junction bases numbered 7, after V lost 3 bases and J lost 2 bases. In germline, CDR1 is MDHEN, CDR2 SYDVKM. This chain's CDR3 is CASSFRRERTYNEQFF. CDR3 nucleotide sequence: TGTGCCAGCAGTTTTAGGCGGGAGCGCACCTACAATGAGCAGTTCTTC.

This clone was seen a few times. The CDR3 bases are TGTGCCAGCAGCTCGCCGCCTACAGGGCATCAAGAGACCCAGTACTTC. This translates into CASSSPPTGHQETQYF. The chain employs TRBV11-2 and TRBJ2-5, with a tentative D call TRBD1 (6 bases). CDR1 and CDR2 from the germline V gene are SGHAT and FQNNGV. The CDR3 runs to 16 residues. The V gene lost 4 bases and the J gene lost 2 bases, with 17 bases spanning the gap.

V and J are TRBV5-1 and TRBJ1-3; 11 positions agree with TRBD1. After removal of 2 bases from V and 2 bases from J, the junction contained 3 bases not matched to a gene. The CDR3 is made up of 16 amino acids. The germline V gene encodes CDR1 SGHRS and CDR2 YFSETQ. The CDR3: CASSFPGQGAGNTIYF. The CDR3 DNA is TGCGCCAGCAGCTTTCCGGGACAGGGGGCTGGAAACACCATATATTTT.

The rearrangement uses TRBV7-2 and TRBJ2-7, with TRBD2 matching 9 bases. With 1 base clipped from V and 6 bases from J, the junction kept 7 bases outside the gene matches. The CDR3 length is 15 residues. The germline CDR1 and CDR2 sequences are SGHTA and FQGNSA. The CDR3 loop reads CASSLERLAVAEQYF. The CDR3 DNA sequence: TGTGCCAGCAGCTTAGAGAGACTAGCGGTCGCCGAGCAGTACTTC. The entire variable domain, with the rest obtained from reference TRBV7-2 and TRBJ2-7, is as follows: GAGVSQSPSNKVTEKGKDVELRCDPISGHTALYWYRQSLGQGLEFLIYFQGNSAPDKSGLPSDRFSAERTGGSVSTLTIQRTQQEDSAVYLCASSLERLAVAEQYFGPGTRLTVT.

The chain has TRBV6-1 and TRBJ1-1; D may be TRBD1 (5 bases). The germline gives CDR1 MNHNS, CDR2 SASEGT. The length of the CDR3 is 17 residues. Trimming took off 0 bases at V and 0 bases at J, with 14 bases between the two ends. The CDR3: CASSEAELGVLNTEAFF. The CDR3 DNA sequence: TGTGCCAGCAGTGAAGCAGAATTAGGGGTATTGAACACTGAAGCTTTCTTT.

The chain carries TRBV5-8 and TRBJ1-4, with D uncertain. CDR3 length: 15 residues. V was cut by 0 bases and J by 4 bases, with 10 bases left in between. Germline CDR1 reads SGHTS; CDR2 reads YDEGEE. CDR3 nucleotides: TGTGCCAGCAGCTTGGCGGCGGGGTTTAATGAAAAACTGTTTTTT. Protein product: CASSLAAGFNEKLFF.

The V call is TRBV7-6, the J call TRBJ2-7; tentatively, D is TRBD1 (5 bases). Germline lookup yields CDR1 SGHVS and CDR2 FNYEAQ. The CDR3 sequence is 14 residues long. V was trimmed by 1 base and J by 3 bases, leaving 10 bases between them. CDR3 residues: CASSLEGRSYEQYF. The CDR3 region has the DNA TGTGCCAGCAGCTTAGAGGGGCGTAGCTACGAGCAGTACTTC.

The chain uses TRBV11-2 and TRBJ2-7; 10 positions match TRBD1. V gave up 6 bases and J gave up 3 bases; unmatched junction bases: 8. CDR1 is SGHAT and CDR2 is FQNNGV in the germline V gene. The CDR3 loop spans 15 amino acids. In DNA, the CDR3 is TGTGCCAGCAGGAGGGACAGGGGATCAGTCTACGAGCAGTACTTC. As protein: CASRRDRGSVYEQYF.